Listed below are T cell receptor beta chains from one sample, sequenced in a study of graft-versus-host responses after intestinal transplantation. The assay was immunoSEQ multiplex PCR, and TCRdb's table has in-frame clones only and misses some. The repertoire holds around 50,000 clones, with more than 80% as singletons. Their antigens are not known. Here the sequenced sample was unstimulated CD4+ T cells sorted from spleen or lymph node cells, taken before transplant. Receptors originate from a human donor who was the organ donor for an intestinal transplant. The CDR3 runs from the conserved cysteine through the conserved F or W. Each record gives: CDR3 length, D gene, J gene, V gene, clone size, CDR3 DNA, CDR3 protein. D genes are given only for firm matches. Only some rows state a clone size, as once, few, many or a class for expanded clones.

CDR3 length: 16; D gene: TRBD2; J gene: TRBJ2-1; V gene: TRBV28; clone size: -; CDR3 DNA: TGTGCCAGCAGTCCCCTAGCGGGAATCTCCTACAATGAGCAGTTCTTC; CDR3 protein: CASSPLAGISYNEQFF
CDR3 length: 17; D gene: -; J gene: TRBJ2-3; V gene: TRBV7-9; clone size: -; CDR3 DNA: TGTGCCAGCAGCTTCGCCGGGAGCCGTAGGAGGTACGATACGCAGTATTTT; CDR3 protein: CASSFAGSRRRYDTQYF
CDR3 length: 15; D gene: -; J gene: TRBJ2-3; V gene: TRBV18; clone size: -; CDR3 DNA: TGTGCCAGCTCACCCACAGCGGGCTCCACAGATACGCAGTATTTT; CDR3 protein: CASSPTAGSTDTQYF
CDR3 length: 13; D gene: TRBD1; J gene: TRBJ1-2; V gene: TRBV7-9; clone size: -; CDR3 DNA: TGTGCCAGCAGCAGACAGGGGTTCGGCGGCTACACCTTC; CDR3 protein: CASSRQGFGGYTF
CDR3 length: 15; D gene: TRBD1; J gene: TRBJ1-5; V gene: TRBV28; clone size: few; CDR3 DNA: TGTGCCAGCAGTTTCGGTGGACAGGGTTATCAGCCCCAGCATTTT; CDR3 protein: CASSFGGQGYQPQHF
CDR3 length: 17; D gene: TRBD1; J gene: TRBJ2-1; V gene: TRBV4-3; clone size: -; CDR3 DNA: TGCGCCAGCAGCCAAGCGGGGACAGGGTCAAGGAGCAATGAGCAGTTCTTC; CDR3 protein: CASSQAGTGSRSNEQFF
CDR3 length: 15; D gene: TRBD1; J gene: TRBJ2-7; V gene: TRBV18; clone size: -; CDR3 DNA: TGTGCCAGCTCACCAGGACAGGGGAAAAGTTACGAGCAGTACTTC; CDR3 protein: CASSPGQGKSYEQYF
CDR3 length: 12; D gene: -; J gene: TRBJ2-1; V gene: TRBV2; clone size: -; CDR3 DNA: TGTGCCAGCAAACGGGAGCTTAATGAGCAGTTCTTC; CDR3 protein: CASKRELNEQFF
CDR3 length: 16; D gene: TRBD1; J gene: TRBJ2-1; V gene: TRBV6-5; clone size: -; CDR3 DNA: TGTGCCAGCAGTTCTAAAAGGACAGGTACCCTCAATGAGCAGTTCTTC; CDR3 protein: CASSSKRTGTLNEQFF
CDR3 length: 15; D gene: TRBD1; J gene: TRBJ2-7; V gene: TRBV11-2; clone size: -; CDR3 DNA: TGTGCCAGCAGCTTAGAAGGACAGGGACCCTACGAGCAGTACTTC; CDR3 protein: CASSLEGQGPYEQYF
CDR3 length: 17; D gene: TRBD1; J gene: TRBJ2-7; V gene: TRBV4-2; clone size: -; CDR3 DNA: TGTGCCAGCAGCCAATTTTTCCCGGGACAGGGTCACTACGAGCAGTACTTC; CDR3 protein: CASSQFFPGQGHYEQYF
CDR3 length: 16; D gene: TRBD2; J gene: TRBJ2-1; V gene: TRBV2; clone size: -; CDR3 DNA: TGTGCCAGCAGTTCGCGGACTAGCGGAACTGTCAATGAGCAGTTCTTC; CDR3 protein: CASSSRTSGTVNEQFF
CDR3 length: 12; D gene: -; J gene: TRBJ2-7; V gene: TRBV10-3; clone size: -; CDR3 DNA: TGTGCCATCAGTGAGGTCCGTCACGAGCAGTACTTC; CDR3 protein: CAISEVRHEQYF
CDR3 length: 15; D gene: -; J gene: TRBJ2-7; V gene: TRBV19; clone size: -; CDR3 DNA: TGTGCCAGTAGTATAGGAGACCTAGGCGTCTACGAGCAGTACTTC; CDR3 protein: CASSIGDLGVYEQYF
CDR3 length: 14; D gene: TRBD1; J gene: TRBJ2-7; V gene: TRBV5-1; clone size: -; CDR3 DNA: TGCGCCAGCAGCCCGCAGGGACAGACCTACGAGCAGTACTTC; CDR3 protein: CASSPQGQTYEQYF
CDR3 length: 18; D gene: TRBD1; J gene: TRBJ1-2; V gene: TRBV27; clone size: -; CDR3 DNA: TGTGCCAGCCGACTTCTAGGGGGGCAGGGGGCCGGGCGCTATGGCTACACCTTC; CDR3 protein: CASRLLGGQGAGRYGYTF
CDR3 length: 13; D gene: -; J gene: TRBJ1-1; V gene: TRBV6-5; clone size: -; CDR3 DNA: TGTGCCAGCAGGAACAGGGACCACACTGAAGCTTTCTTT; CDR3 protein: CASRNRDHTEAFF
CDR3 length: 15; D gene: -; J gene: TRBJ2-6; V gene: TRBV29-1; clone size: -; CDR3 DNA: TGCAGCGTTGAGCCTTTACCCCTAGGGGCCAACGTCCTGACTTTC; CDR3 protein: CSVEPLPLGANVLTF
CDR3 length: 15; D gene: TRBD1; J gene: TRBJ1-2; V gene: TRBV28; clone size: -; CDR3 DNA: TGTGCCAGCAGTTTCGTGGACAGGGGGAGCTATGGCTACACCTTC; CDR3 protein: CASSFVDRGSYGYTF
CDR3 length: 17; D gene: TRBD1; J gene: TRBJ1-2; V gene: TRBV9; clone size: once; CDR3 DNA: TGTGCCAGCAGCGCTTTACCGGGACAGGGGCGGGTCTATGGCTACACCTTC; CDR3 protein: CASSALPGQGRVYGYTF
CDR3 length: 15; D gene: -; J gene: TRBJ2-5; V gene: TRBV28; clone size: -; CDR3 DNA: TGTGCCAGCAGTTTCCCCGGTAGCGGTGAAGAGACCCAGTACTTC; CDR3 protein: CASSFPGSGEETQYF
CDR3 length: 14; D gene: -; J gene: TRBJ2-1; V gene: TRBV28; clone size: -; CDR3 DNA: TGTGCCAGCAGTTTTGGGCAGCTCTGGGATGAGCAGTTCTTC; CDR3 protein: CASSFGQLWDEQFF
CDR3 length: 15; D gene: -; J gene: TRBJ2-7; V gene: TRBV28; clone size: -; CDR3 DNA: TGTGCCAGCAGTTCCAAGCTTAAGCCGGGCTACGAGCAGTACTTC; CDR3 protein: CASSSKLKPGYEQYF
CDR3 length: 15; D gene: TRBD2; J gene: TRBJ2-1; V gene: TRBV28; clone size: -; CDR3 DNA: TGTGCCAGCAGTTCGCGGACTAGCGGGAAGAATGAGCAGTTCTTC; CDR3 protein: CASSSRTSGKNEQFF
CDR3 length: 15; D gene: -; J gene: TRBJ2-3; V gene: TRBV11-2; clone size: -; CDR3 DNA: TGTGCCAGCAGTGACGGATTCAGGGGCACAGATACGCAGTATTTT; CDR3 protein: CASSDGFRGTDTQYF
CDR3 length: 15; D gene: TRBD2; J gene: TRBJ2-7; V gene: TRBV6-6; clone size: -; CDR3 DNA: TGTGCCAGCAGAGCCTCTAGCGGGGGCTCCTACGAGCAGTACTTC; CDR3 protein: CASRASSGGSYEQYF
CDR3 length: 12; D gene: -; J gene: TRBJ1-6; V gene: TRBV28; clone size: -; CDR3 DNA: TGTGCCAGCAGTGTCCAGAGGGCACCCCTCCACTTT; CDR3 protein: CASSVQRAPLHF
CDR3 length: 12; D gene: -; J gene: TRBJ1-4; V gene: TRBV2; clone size: -; CDR3 DNA: TGTGCCAGCAGTGAATCTACGGTGTTTTGTTTTTTT; CDR3 protein: CASSESTVFCFF
CDR3 length: 13; D gene: TRBD1; J gene: TRBJ2-7; V gene: TRBV6-1; clone size: -; CDR3 DNA: TGTGCCAGCAGTGGGGGACAGGCTCGCGAGCAGTACTTC; CDR3 protein: CASSGGQAREQYF
CDR3 length: 16; D gene: -; J gene: TRBJ1-4; V gene: TRBV11-2; clone size: -; CDR3 DNA: TGTGCCAGCAGCTTAGATTCGGGCAGGGTTAATGAAAAACTGTTTTTT; CDR3 protein: CASSLDSGRVNEKLFF
CDR3 length: 14; D gene: -; J gene: TRBJ2-7; V gene: TRBV19; clone size: -; CDR3 DNA: TGTGCCAGTAGTCGGGACACCCTGGTGAAGGAGCAGTACTTC; CDR3 protein: CASSRDTLVKEQYF
CDR3 length: 14; D gene: -; J gene: TRBJ2-7; V gene: TRBV7-2; clone size: -; CDR3 DNA: TGTGCCAGCAGCGATAGCGGCGGCCGGTTGGGGCAGTACTTC; CDR3 protein: CASSDSGGRLGQYF